The 23 T cell receptor beta chains listed next were all sequenced from one sample in a study of radiation and T cells in renal cell carcinoma (dated by TCRdb to 2020 to 2022). The label giving this sample's time point can be read as: blood 4 weeks post-SBRT, at nephrectomy. The intended sense of this specimen's treatment or condition label: 15 Gy SBRT to primary tumor, nephrectomy 4 weeks later. Library preparation employed the immunoSEQ multiplex PCR assay. The immuneACCESS repertoire file appears here via TCRdb, limited to in-frame rearrangements. These files lack a portion of the clones; in checked studies, under half of the deficit traces to unresolved V genes, and the cause of the others is not known. The sample yields 120,000 to 150,000 clones; approximately 86% were counted once. Of the sample, about a sixth falls within the top ten clones. The sequencing used blood, collected from a patient whose treatment included radiotherapy and nephrectomy. These receptors were collected from a woman in her 50s with renal cell carcinoma.

The chain uses TRBV9 and TRBJ2-1; 11 bases are shared with TRBD1. After removal of 3 bases from V and 7 bases from J, the junction contained 6 bases not matched to a gene. The CDR3 totals 15 residues. CDR1 and CDR2 (germline): SGDLS, YYNGEE. The CDR3 loop reads CASSGTGGERNEQFF. CDR3 nucleotides: TGTGCCAGCAGCGGGACAGGGGGCGAGAGGAATGAGCAGTTCTTC.

V gene TRBV11-2 combines with J gene TRBJ1-5, with 7 bases lining up with TRBD1. The germline V gene has CDR1 SGHAT and CDR2 FQNNGV. V lost 5 bases, J lost 1 base, and 8 bases stayed unmatched. There are 16 residues in the CDR3. CDR3 nucleotides: TGTGCCAGCAGCGTATTACAGGGGAGGAGCAATCAGCCCCAGCATTTT. As protein: CASSVLQGRSNQPQHF.

The chain recombines TRBV29-1 with TRBJ2-1; either TRBD1 or TRBD2 may fit D (6 bases each). Trimming removed 6 bases from V and 6 bases from J, with 21 bases in between. Germline CDR1 and CDR2: SQVTM and ANQGSEA. The CDR3 runs 15 residues. DNA for the CDR3: TGCAGCGTAATCGGGGGCCTTCGAACCCGCAATGAGCAGTTCTTC. Translated, it gives CSVIGGLRTRNEQFF.

The V gene is TRBV5-6, the J gene TRBJ2-7, with D possibly called TRBD1 or TRBD2 (5 bases each). There are 14 residues in the CDR3. Trimming took off 6 bases at V and 3 bases at J, with 16 bases between the two ends. Germline CDR1 SGHDT, CDR2 YYEEEE. The CDR3 region has the DNA TGTGCCAGCAAATTGTGGGGGTCTGGCTACGAGCAGTACTTC. This translates into CASKLWGSGYEQYF. Together with reference TRBV5-6 and TRBJ2-7, the CDR3 gives the full variable domain: DAGVTQSPTHLIKTRGQQVTLRCSPKSGHDTVSWYQQALGQGPQFIFQYYEEEERQRGNFPDRFSGHQFPNYSSELNVNALLLGDSALYLCASKLWGSGYEQYFGPGTRLTVT.

The chain has TRBV2 and TRBJ1-4, with 11 bases identical to TRBD1. The germline V gene has CDR1 SNHLY and CDR2 FYNNEI. The CDR3 has 14 amino acids. V lost 3 bases and J lost 7; bases outside the gene matches: 1. The CDR3 DNA reads as TGTGCCAGCAGTGAGGACAGGGGGCTTGAAAAACTGTTTTTT. Protein sequence: CASSEDRGLEKLFF.

Comment on this clone: This specimen includes other DNA sequences encoding the same CDR3. The chain carries TRBV2 and TRBJ1-2; no definite D call. Looked up from germline, CDR1 is SNHLY and CDR2 is FYNNEI. The V and J ends lost 2 bases and 8 bases respectively, with 15 bases between them. This CDR3 is 14 amino acids long. The CDR3 region is CASSESREDRGYTF. CDR3 DNA: TGTGCCAGCAGTGAATCTAGGGAGGATCGGGGCTACACCTTC.

The chain uses TRBV10-3 and TRBJ1-1, with 9 nucleotides matching TRBD1. The germline gives CDR1 ENHRY, CDR2 SYGVKD. CDR3 length equals 14 residues. Trimming cost V 4 bases and J 2 bases; bases outside gene matches: 2. The CDR3 nucleotides read TGTGCCATCAGTGGAACAGGGGGCAACACTGAAGCTTTCTTT. Its protein product is CAISGTGGNTEAFF.

The V gene is TRBV19, the J gene TRBJ2-7, with 7 positions matching TRBD1. J was trimmed by 3 bases and V by 5 bases; bases with no gene match: 7. CDR3 size: 14 residues. Germline V lookup: CDR1 LNHDA, CDR2 SQIVND (reference sequence). The CDR3 protein is CASSVGQVHYEQYF. CDR3 sequence (DNA): TGTGCCAGTAGTGTCGGACAGGTACACTACGAGCAGTACTTC.

This chain links TRBV27 with TRBJ2-7; D uncertain. Germline lookup yields CDR1 MNHEY and CDR2 SMNVEV (reference sequence). The CDR3 length is 11 residues. Trimming stripped 6 bases from V and 10 bases from J, with 13 bases between. The CDR3 DNA reads TGTGCCAGCAGATGGCAGACCAAACAGTACTTC. It codes for CASRWQTKQYF.

The chain links TRBV4-3 to TRBJ1-2; 8 bases map to TRBD1. The CDR3 totals 15 residues. Germline CDR1 and CDR2: LGHNA and YSLEER. J gave up 3 bases and V 0 bases, and 3 bases lay outside the gene matches. The DNA for the CDR3 is TGCGCCAGCAGCCAAGATGTGGACAGGGACTATGGCTACACCTTC. Amino acid sequence: CASSQDVDRDYGYTF.

The V gene is TRBV30, the J gene TRBJ1-1; D gene ambiguous. Germline CDR1 is GTSNPN and CDR2 is SVGIG (reference sequence). V dropped 5 bases and J dropped 0 bases, with 10 bases sitting between them. The CDR3 is 13 amino acids. DNA of the CDR3: TGTGCCTGGGTACAGAACATGAACACTGAAGCTTTCTTT. It translates to CAWVQNMNTEAFF. The entire variable domain, with the rest obtained from reference TRBV30 and TRBJ1-1, is as follows: SQTIHQWPATLVQPVGSPLSLECTVEGTSNPNLYWYRQAAGRGLQLLFYSVGIGQISSEVPQNLSASRPQDRQFILSSKKLLLSDSGFYLCAWVQNMNTEAFFGQGTRLTVV.

The rearrangement links TRBV5-1 to TRBJ2-7; no definite D call. The germline V gene encodes CDR1 SGHRS and CDR2 YFSETQ. The V gene lost 0 bases and the J gene lost 5 bases, with 12 bases spanning the gap. The CDR3 extends over 14 amino acids. The CDR3 DNA sequence: TGCGCCAGCAGCTTGGGACCCGAAGCCAACGAGCAGTACTTC. Translated, it gives CASSLGPEANEQYF. The whole variable domain, filled in from reference TRBV5-1 and TRBJ2-7, reads KAGVTQTPRYLIKTRGQQVTLSCSPISGHRSVSWYQQTPGQGLQFLFEYFSETQRNKGNFPGRFSGRQFSNSRSEMNVSTLELGDSALYLCASSLGPEANEQYFGPGTRLTVT.

This clone was observed once. This chain connects TRBV20-1 to TRBJ1-2; perhaps TRBD1 as D (5 bases). Trimming stripped 6 bases from V and 8 bases from J, with 10 bases between. The CDR3 has 10 amino acids. CDR1 is DFQATT and CDR2 is SNEGSKA in the germline V gene (reference sequence). CDR3 DNA: TGCAGTGCCTCTGAGGGGGGCTACACCTTC. This sequence encodes CSASEGGYTF.

The rearrangement joins TRBV9 to TRBJ2-1; 8 nucleotides agree with TRBD1. This CDR3 spans 15 amino acids. In germline, CDR1 is SGDLS, CDR2 YYNGEE. The J segment lost 7 bases and the V segment lost 2 bases, leaving 8 bases of the junction unmatched. DNA of the CDR3: TGTGCCAGCAGCGTTGGACAGGGCAATTCGAATGAGCAGTTCTTC. Residues: CASSVGQGNSNEQFF.

This CDR3 reads CASSVGQGEEKLFF. DNA of the CDR3: TGTGCCAGCAGCGTAGGCCAGGGCGAGGAAAAACTGTTTTTT. The V and J genes are TRBV9 and TRBJ1-4; tentative D call: TRBD1 (5 bases). V was trimmed by 0 bases and J by 8 bases, leaving 11 bases between them. This CDR3 is built from 14 residues. Germline loops: CDR1 SGDLS, CDR2 YYNGEE.

This rearrangement joins TRBV6-5 to TRBJ1-4; 8 bases align to TRBD1. V lost 0 bases to trimming and J lost 6 bases; unmatched junction nucleotides: 6. The CDR3 extends over 16 amino acids. Germline CDR1 MNHEY, CDR2 SVGAGI. The CDR3 sequence: CASSYSDRVYYEKLFF. The CDR3 nucleotides read TGTGCCAGCAGTTACTCGGACAGGGTATATTATGAAAAACTGTTTTTT.

Only a few counts were recorded for this clone. Other DNA sequences of this sample code for an identical CDR3. The chain is built from TRBV9 and TRBJ2-2, with 11 bases fitting TRBD2. CDR1 is SGDLS and CDR2 is YYNGEE in the germline V gene. The length of the CDR3 is 15 residues. Unmatched junction bases numbered 1, after V lost 0 bases and J lost 6 bases. The CDR3 DNA reads TGTGCCAGCAGCGTAGGGGGACTAGCGGCCGGGGAGCTGTTTTTT. It yields the protein CASSVGGLAAGELFF. Drawing the rest from reference TRBV9 and TRBJ2-2, the complete variable domain is DSGVTQTPKHLITATGQRVTLRCSPRSGDLSVYWYQQSLDQGLQFLIQYYNGEERAKGNILERFSAQQFPDLHSELNLSSLELGDSALYFCASSVGGLAAGELFFGEGSRLTVL.

This chain uses TRBV7-9 with TRBJ1-1; tentative D call: TRBD1 (5 bases). The CDR3 is made up of 15 amino acids. Germline CDR1 is SEHNR and CDR2 is FQNEAQ (reference sequence). Trimming pared 8 bases from V and 0 bases from J, leaving 16 bases between. The CDR3 DNA is TGTGCCAGCGTTGCGGCGGGGCCGGTGAACACTGAAGCTTTCTTT. It yields the protein CASVAAGPVNTEAFF.

This clone was seen a handful of times. J is TRBJ1-6 and V is TRBV30; D uncertain. Germline V CDR1 and CDR2: GTSNPN, SVGIG (reference sequence). This CDR3 spans 11 amino acids. V gave up 5 bases and J gave up 6 bases, with 5 bases separating them. CDR3 loop: CAWEANSPLHF. In nucleotides, the CDR3 is TGTGCCTGGGAGGCTAATTCACCCCTCCACTTT.

This clone was found a few times. V and J are TRBV27 and TRBJ2-2, with TRBD1 matching 9 bases. The germline V gene encodes CDR1 MNHEY and CDR2 SMNVEV (reference sequence). The length of the CDR3 is 17 residues. The V and J ends lost 7 bases and 3 bases, in that order; junction bases with no gene match: 12. The CDR3 reads CASIGTGWYGDTGELFF. DNA of the CDR3: TGTGCCAGCATAGGGACAGGGTGGTATGGGGACACCGGGGAGCTGTTTTTT.

Comment on this clone: Other nucleotide sequences from this sample produce the same CDR3. J is TRBJ2-3 and V is TRBV4-3; D remains ambiguous. The germline V gene encodes CDR1 LGHNA and CDR2 YSLEER. The CDR3 has 13 amino acids. V was trimmed by 0 bases and J by 3 bases, leaving 4 bases between them. The CDR3 loop reads CASSQERTDTQYF. As DNA, the CDR3 is TGCGCCAGCAGCCAAGAGAGGACAGATACGCAGTATTTT.

This chain links TRBV10-3 with TRBJ1-1; D is ambiguous. Germline CDR1 reads ENHRY; CDR2 reads SYGVKD. This CDR3 spans 14 amino acids. V was shortened by 0 bases and J by 1 base, with 6 bases between the two germline ends. The CDR3 sequence: CAISESWQNTEAFF. CDR3 in DNA: TGTGCCATCAGTGAGTCGTGGCAGAACACTGAAGCTTTCTTT.

The V call is TRBV9, the J call TRBJ2-4; possible D gene TRBD2, 5 bases. Germline CDR1 SGDLS, CDR2 YYNGEE. CDR3 length: 14 amino acids. The V and J ends lost 0 bases and 2 bases respectively, with 6 bases between them. The CDR3 sequence is CASSVGGPKNIQYF. Here the CDR3 DNA reads TGTGCCAGCAGCGTAGGCGGGCCCAAAAACATTCAGTACTTC.